This T cell receptor beta chain was recorded in a study of T cells after yellow fever vaccination. Researchers made TCR cDNA using 5'RACE template switching, and this step added a universal primer site and UMIs. TCRdb itself ran the 5' RACE reads through MiXCR, one entry per CDR3 protein. The sample has 550,000 to 750,000 distinct CDR3 sequences, roughly 14% seen once. Germline loops: CDR1 ENHRY, CDR2 SYGVKD. V lost 3 bases and J 4 bases, leaving 16 bases between the germline ends. The CDR3 consists of 15 residues. In regard to this clonotype: The target antigen is unknown.

Findings of the study overall: Booster samples showed a return of most primary-vaccination clones (around 96% CD4, 88% CD8). FACS-sorted repertoires could harbor abundant contaminating bulk-population clonotypes.

The TCR was taken from a man aged 30-40 years who received the YFV17D yellow fever vaccine. The starting material was PBMCs, obtained on the day of the yellow fever booster vaccination. The V call is TRBV10-3, the J call TRBJ2-7; possibly TRBD2 for D (6 bases). In DNA, the CDR3 is TGTGCCATCAGTGATCGTTTGCCAGGGAGGTACGAGCAGTACTTC. Translation gives CAISDRLPGRYEQYF.